This T cell receptor beta chain was found in a study of cytomegalovirus exposure and HLA in healthy donors. With regard to this clone: What it binds is not known.

PCR involved 60 Vbeta and 13 Jbeta primers. Generated by immunoSEQ multiplex PCR, the TCRdb table keeps only in-frame clones and is missing some. The sample carries about 250,000 clones, approximately 84% recorded once. Study results and caveats: Among TCR beta chains, those listed as cytomegalovirus-associated numbered about 150. Most of the TCR beta V segments (in an earlier analysis) were productive either about 90% or about 30% of the time.

The CDR3 runs to 15 residues. J was trimmed by 7 bases and V by 3 bases; bases with no gene match: 9. CDR1 and CDR2 from the germline V gene are SNHLY and FYNNEI. This chain links TRBV2 with TRBJ1-2; TRBD1 matches at 9 bases. The origin of this receptor is a girl aged 2-15 years in good health and CMV-seronegative. Sequenced material: PBMCs. The CDR3 DNA follows: TGTGCCAGCAGTGATTTGCGGGGACAGGGTCGTGGCTACACCTTC. Translation gives CASSDLRGQGRGYTF.